The 15 T cell receptor beta chains in this list originate from one sample, sequenced in a study of post-analysis software for immune sequencing data (dated by TCRdb to 2015 to 2017). Study-wide conclusions, independent of this receptor: Significantly higher frequencies in patients than in controls were found for about 5 TRBV segments, including TRBV5-6, TRBV5-1 and TRBV20-1.

The library was made by PCR. TCRdb records Illumina HiSeq 2500 as the sequencer. To reduce PCR and sequencing biases, unique molecular identifiers were built into the TCR beta cDNA libraries. The raw public reads went through TCRdb reprocessing: fastp at Q25, MiXCR clone calling, in-frame beta chains kept. Rows are unified per CDR3 protein, each entry keeping the most common DNA and genes. The table for this sample lists roughly 600,000 distinct CDR3 sequences; roughly 46% of them were counted only once. The ten largest clones add up to 1.5% to 2% of the sample. No antigen has been assigned to these receptors. Sample: blood. All receptors derive from a girl between 10 and 17 years old with multiple sclerosis.

This clonotype has only a few counts. The chain uses TRBV5-5 and TRBJ1-1; D is unresolved. This CDR3 is built from 11 residues. CDR1 is SGHKS and CDR2 is YYEKEE in the germline V gene (reference sequence). The V and J ends lost 6 bases and 0 bases respectively, with 3 bases between them. Here the CDR3 DNA reads TGTGCCAGCACTATGAACACTGAAGCTTTCTTT. It translates to CASTMNTEAFF.

This clonotype was detected many times. One end of the junction fails to match germline, which may point to a read error. The chain is built from TRBV29-1 and TRBJ2-7; 7 bases fit TRBD2. This CDR3 comprises 13 residues. Germline CDR1 reads SQVTM; CDR2 reads ANQGSEA. The CDR3 sequence: CSVEAGSSYEQYF. The CDR3, as DNA: TGCAGCGTCGAAGCGGGGTCCTCCTACGAGCAGTACTTC.

This clonotype was found once. This chain links TRBV12-3 or TRBV12-4 with TRBJ2-7, with 12 positions matching TRBD2. V was pared by 10 bases and J by 5 bases, with 6 bases of the junction left unmatched. CDR3 size: 13 residues. CDR3 in amino acids: CATGLAGWDEQYF. The DNA of the CDR3 is TGTGCCACCGGACTAGCGGGATGGGACGAGCAGTACTTC.

The chain joins TRBV12-3 or TRBV12-4 to TRBJ2-4; D unclear. This CDR3 spans 11 amino acids. The V end lost 1 base, the J end lost 7 bases, and 2 bases lay between the germline ends. CDR3 amino acids: CASSLGNIQYF. The CDR3 nucleotides read TGTGCCAGCAGTTTAGGTAACATTCAGTACTTC.

V and J are TRBV5-1 and TRBJ2-6; 11 nucleotides agree with TRBD1. Per germline, CDR1 SGHRS and CDR2 YFSETQ. This CDR3 is 22 amino acids long. The V gene end was trimmed by 2 bases and the J gene end by 0 bases; junction bases not matched to a gene: 16. CDR3: CASSFFPTTGTGGTSGANVLTF. The CDR3, as DNA: TGCGCCAGCAGCTTTTTCCCCACGACGGGGACAGGGGGGACCTCTGGGGCCAACGTCCTGACTTTC.

Only a few counts were recorded for this clonotype. The CDR3 sequence: CSARDPTGVGEKLFF. For the CDR3, the DNA is TGCAGTGCTAGAGATCCGACAGGGGTCGGTGAAAAACTGTTTTTT. J is TRBJ1-4 and V is TRBV20-1; 8 nucleotides agree with TRBD1. Losses at the gene ends were 0 bases for V and 7 bases for J; bases not matched to a gene: 7. The germline CDR1 and CDR2 sequences are DFQATT and SNEGSKA (reference sequence). The CDR3 covers 15 residues.

This clonotype was found a few times. This rearrangement joins TRBV29-1 to TRBJ2-1; 12 bases match TRBD2. V was clipped by 4 bases and J by 10 bases; unmatched bases: 2. This CDR3 has 12 amino acids. In germline, CDR1 is SQVTM, CDR2 ANQGSEA. The CDR3 region is CSVGLAGEEQFF. The DNA of the CDR3 is TGCAGCGTTGGACTAGCGGGAGAAGAGCAGTTCTTC.

The chain couples TRBV10-2 to TRBJ1-1; D unresolved. From germline, CDR1 is WSHSY and CDR2 SAAADI. The CDR3 has 16 amino acids. V was shortened by 8 bases and J by 1 base, with 20 bases between the two germline ends. In DNA, the CDR3 is TGCGCCAGCGGGCATTCTGGGAGCAGAAGGAACACTGAAGCTTTCTTT. Encoded protein: CASGHSGSRRNTEAFF.

This clonotype was detected only a few times. The V and J genes are TRBV7-9 and TRBJ2-7; maybe TRBD1 (6 bases). The CDR3 has 13 residues. V lost 8 bases, J lost 2 bases, and 13 bases lay in between. Germline lookup yields CDR1 SEHNR and CDR2 FQNEAQ (reference sequence). CDR3 bases: TGTGCCAGCTCGTCCCAGGGGCCCTACGAGCAGTACTTC. Encoded protein: CASSSQGPYEQYF.

The chain links TRBV10-3 to TRBJ2-7; TRBD2 agrees at 11 bases. Germline CDR1 is ENHRY and CDR2 is SYGVKD. The length of the CDR3 is 14 residues. V shed 8 bases and J 3 bases; nucleotides not matched to a gene: 6. CDR3 nucleotides: TGTGCCATCCAAGGACTAGCGGGTAACTACGAGCAGTACTTC. Amino acids: CAIQGLAGNYEQYF.

This clonotype was picked up one time. J is TRBJ1-1 and V is TRBV20-1, with 7 bases that match TRBD1. Germline CDR1 reads DFQATT; CDR2 reads SNEGSKA (reference sequence). After removal of 7 bases from V and 2 bases from J, the junction contained 13 bases not matched to a gene. The CDR3 loop spans 15 amino acids. The chain's CDR3 is CSGPILGTENTEAFF. DNA of the CDR3: TGCAGTGGGCCGATCCTTGGGACAGAAAACACTGAAGCTTTCTTT.

In this sample, this clonotype turned up a few times. The rearrangement joins TRBV20-1 to TRBJ2-1; TRBD1 aligns across 7 bases. This CDR3 contains 13 residues. The J segment lost 5 bases and the V segment lost 4 bases, leaving 5 bases of the junction unmatched. CDR1 DFQATT and CDR2 SNEGSKA come from the germline V gene (reference sequence). DNA of the CDR3: TGCAGTGCTATCCTGGACAGGAACAATGAGCAGTTCTTC. Translating gives CSAILDRNNEQFF.

This clonotype has a handful of counts. The rearrangement joins TRBV4-1 to TRBJ2-7; tentatively, D is TRBD1 or TRBD2 (5 bases each). The V gene lost 1 base and the J gene lost 0 bases, with 13 bases spanning the gap. CDR3 length equals 16 residues. Germline CDR1 MGHRA, CDR2 YSYEKL. CDR3 nucleotide sequence: TGCGCCAGCAGCCAAGTAGCCGGGACGGCCTCCTACGAGCAGTACTTC. Protein: CASSQVAGTASYEQYF.

This clonotype was observed a handful of times. V usage is TRBV6-6 and J usage is TRBJ1-5; no definite D call. The CDR3 is made up of 13 amino acids. V lost 7 bases to trimming and J lost 0 bases, with 7 bases between them. Germline lookup yields CDR1 MNHNY and CDR2 SVGAGI (reference sequence). As DNA, the CDR3 is TGTGCCAGCACCCCGTATAGCAATCAGCCCCAGCATTTT. Translation gives CASTPYSNQPQHF.

The chain employs TRBV20-1 and TRBJ2-7; no clear D. The CDR3 is 12 amino acids. From germline, CDR1 is DFQATT and CDR2 SNEGSKA (reference sequence). The V and J ends lost 0 bases and 3 bases respectively, with 6 bases between them. The CDR3 DNA sequence: TGCAGTGCTAGAGATCAAGGCTACGAGCAGTACTTC. Amino acid sequence: CSARDQGYEQYF.